Listed here are 20 T cell receptor beta chains from one sample, sequenced in a study of blood T cell repertoires in COVID-19. Sequencing was performed with immunoSEQ multiplex PCR; in TCRdb, only in-frame clones are kept and a portion is missing. Here the sample spans 55,000 to 80,000 clones, around 85% being singletons. The sample taken for sequencing was peripheral blood. The origin of the receptors is a woman older than 75 with active or convalescent COVID-19.

The V call is TRBV5-8, the J call TRBJ1-2; TRBD1 matches at 7 bases. From germline, CDR1 is SGHTS and CDR2 YDEGEE. The CDR3 contains 16 residues. J lost 0 bases, V lost 4 bases, and 9 bases had no gene match. This CDR3 is CASSGPGQLANYGYTF. In DNA, the CDR3 is TGTGCCAGCAGCGGACCGGGACAGCTAGCTAACTATGGCTACACCTTC.

The V and J genes are TRBV29-1 and TRBJ2-7, with 8 nucleotides matching TRBD1. CDR1 and CDR2 (germline): SQVTM, ANQGSEA. The CDR3 has 15 residues. V shed 5 bases and J 3 bases; nucleotides not matched to a gene: 12. CDR3 sequence: CSVSFPGQVFYEQYF. In nucleotides, the CDR3 is TGCAGCGTTTCTTTTCCGGGACAGGTCTTCTACGAGCAGTACTTC.

This chain uses TRBV9 with TRBJ1-2, with D possibly TRBD1 on 5 matching bases. The CDR3 contains 16 residues. V was pared by 1 base and J by 1 base, with 14 bases between. Germline values: CDR1 SGDLS, CDR2 YYNGEE. CDR3 DNA: TGTGCCAGCAGCGTACGTCCCGGGGGGGATAACTATGGCTACACCTTC. Encoded protein: CASSVRPGGDNYGYTF.

DNA of the CDR3: TGCAGCGTTTCCTTCCCCCGGGATCGAGCTGAAGCTTTCTTT. It yields the protein CSVSFPRDRAEAFF. The V gene is TRBV29-1, the J gene TRBJ1-1; D remains ambiguous. Germline V gene data show CDR1 as SQVTM and CDR2 as ANQGSEA. V lost 5 bases and J 6 bases, leaving 19 bases between the germline ends. The CDR3 spans 14 residues.

V usage is TRBV6-6 and J usage is TRBJ2-7; 9 nucleotides line up with TRBD1. This CDR3 has 13 residues. The V gene's germline CDR1 is MNHNY and CDR2 SVGAGI (reference sequence). The V gene end was trimmed by 6 bases and the J gene end by 4 bases; junction bases not matched to a gene: 4. CDR3 region: CASSLDRGYEQYF. For the CDR3, the DNA is TGTGCCAGCAGCCTGGACAGGGGTTACGAGCAGTACTTC.

The chain is built from TRBV4-1 and TRBJ1-2; 7 bases are shared with TRBD1. V shed 1 base and J 6 bases; nucleotides not matched to a gene: 8. CDR3 length: 15 amino acids. Germline CDR1 and CDR2: MGHRA and YSYEKL. In DNA, the CDR3 is TGCGCCAGCAGCCAAGCCCAGGGGGAGAGGCATGGCTACACCTTC. It yields the protein CASSQAQGERHGYTF.

V and J are TRBV19 and TRBJ1-2; D is unresolved. Germline values: CDR1 LNHDA, CDR2 SQIVND (reference sequence). This CDR3 has 13 amino acids. Trimming pared 3 bases from V and 8 bases from J, leaving 13 bases between. This CDR3 is CASSMHLRQGYTF. As DNA, the CDR3 is TGTGCCAGTAGTATGCACCTCCGCCAGGGCTACACCTTC.

The CDR3 DNA reads as TGTGCCAGCAGTTCCCGCTCGACAGGAGGCTATGGCTACACCTTC. Its translation: CASSSRSTGGYGYTF. The rearrangement uses TRBV27 and TRBJ1-2, with D perhaps matching TRBD1 (6 bases). This CDR3 is built from 15 residues. V shed 4 bases and J shed 4 bases, with 16 bases lying between them. Looked up from germline, CDR1 is MNHEY and CDR2 is SMNVEV (reference sequence).

The chain employs TRBV9 and TRBJ1-2; D not resolved. The germline CDR1 and CDR2 sequences are SGDLS and YYNGEE. V was trimmed by 0 bases and J by 8 bases, leaving 11 bases between them. CDR3 size: 13 residues. DNA for the CDR3: TGTGCCAGCAGCGTAGAGGAGGTAGGCGGCTACACCTTC. This translates into CASSVEEVGGYTF. Full variable domain (missing parts from reference TRBV9 and TRBJ1-2): DSGVTQTPKHLITATGQRVTLRCSPRSGDLSVYWYQQSLDQGLQFLIQYYNGEERAKGNILERFSAQQFPDLHSELNLSSLELGDSALYFCASSVEEVGGYTFGSGTRLTVV.

The chain joins TRBV5-1 to TRBJ2-3; 8 positions agree with TRBD2. This CDR3 is built from 15 residues. Germline CDR1 is SGHRS and CDR2 is YFSETQ. V shed 0 bases, J shed 5 bases, and the junction held 5 bases outside the gene matches. DNA of the CDR3: TGCGCCAGCAGCTTGGATAGCGGGGCTGGAGATACGCAGTATTTT. Translation gives CASSLDSGAGDTQYF.

This clone appeared many times. The J gene is TRBJ1-2, the V gene TRBV5-4; D is undetermined. V gave up 0 bases and J gave up 6 bases, with 9 bases separating them. Germline loops: CDR1 SGHNT, CDR2 YYREEE (reference sequence). The CDR3 contains 13 residues. The CDR3 region has the DNA TGTGCCAGCAGCTTGGACCGGCAGGATGGCTACACCTTC. Amino acid sequence: CASSLDRQDGYTF.

The chain combines TRBV6-5 with TRBJ2-7, with D perhaps TRBD1 (6 bases). Germline V gene sequence: CDR1 MNHEY, CDR2 SVGAGI. Between the trimmed V and J ends, which lost 0 bases and 3 bases, there was a span of 12 bases. This CDR3 has 15 residues. The CDR3 DNA reads as TGTGCCAGCAGTTACTCTCCACAGGGTGGCTACGAGCAGTACTTC. Its translation: CASSYSPQGGYEQYF.

This clone came up a few times. V gene TRBV19 combines with J gene TRBJ1-1; TRBD1 might be the D (5 bases). In germline, CDR1 is LNHDA, CDR2 SQIVND (reference sequence). V was clipped by 4 bases and J by 3 bases, with 15 bases between them. This CDR3 has 15 residues. CDR3 sequence (DNA): TGTGCCAGTAGTAGGCAGGGTGGGGTTTACACTGAAGCTTTCTTT. Translated: CASSRQGGVYTEAFF.

This chain links TRBV3-1 (or the pseudogene TRBV3-2) with TRBJ2-3; TRBD2 aligns across 10 bases. Germline CDR1 and CDR2: LGHDT and YNNKEL (reference sequence). The ends lost 0 bases at V and 9 bases at J; junction bases unmatched: 9. The CDR3 contains 16 residues. CDR3 amino acids: CASSQDLSGGLRTQYF. In nucleotides, the CDR3 is TGTGCCAGCAGCCAAGATCTTAGCGGGGGGCTGCGCACGCAGTATTTT.

The CDR3 coding sequence is TGTGCCAGCAGCCCCCGAAACTTCGATCAGCCCCAGCATTTT. Protein: CASSPRNFDQPQHF. This chain joins TRBV3-1 (or the pseudogene TRBV3-2) and TRBJ1-5; no clear D gene. The ends were cut back, 4 bases at V and 5 bases at J, with 12 bases in the middle. This CDR3 is built from 14 residues. From germline, CDR1 is LGHDT and CDR2 YNNKEL (reference sequence).

This clone was detected once. The chain has TRBV10-3 and TRBJ1-1; D is unclear. CDR1 is ENHRY, CDR2 SYGVKD, per germline. V gave up 5 bases and J gave up 7 bases, with 17 bases separating them. This CDR3 contains 14 residues. This CDR3 is CAISYGSSDFEAFF. DNA of the CDR3: TGTGCCATCAGTTACGGGAGTTCCGATTTTGAAGCTTTCTTT.

This clone has a handful of counts. This sequence joins TRBV5-4 and TRBJ1-1, with 8 positions matching TRBD1. The trim removed 9 bases at V and 4 bases at J, leaving 8 bases unmatched. This CDR3 has 13 amino acids. From germline, CDR1 is SGHNT and CDR2 YYREEE (reference sequence). The chain's CDR3 is CATRQGLGTEAFF. For the CDR3, the DNA is TGTGCCACAAGACAGGGGCTCGGCACTGAAGCTTTCTTT.

The V call is TRBV5-8, the J call TRBJ2-1, with 11 bases that match TRBD2. Losses at the gene ends were 0 bases for V and 3 bases for J; bases not matched to a gene: 2. This CDR3 contains 16 residues. Germline values: CDR1 SGHTS, CDR2 YDEGEE. CDR3 sequence: CASSLGTSGRYNEQFF. The CDR3 nucleotides read TGTGCCAGCAGCTTGGGGACTAGCGGGCGCTACAATGAGCAGTTCTTC.

This clone was recorded only once. The chain uses TRBV11-2 and TRBJ1-5, with 10 bases that match TRBD1. The trim removed 2 bases at V and 7 bases at J, leaving 8 bases unmatched. The germline CDR1 and CDR2 sequences are SGHAT and FQNNGV. The length of the CDR3 is 16 residues. The DNA of the CDR3 is TGTGCCAGCAGCTTAAATTCTGGGACAGGGGTGCAGCCCCAGCATTTT. Amino acids: CASSLNSGTGVQPQHF.

This sequence joins TRBV5-1 and TRBJ1-2, with D possibly TRBD1 on 6 matching bases. This CDR3 has 14 amino acids. With 0 bases removed from V and 5 bases from J, the gap between germline ends came to 11 bases. The germline gives CDR1 SGHRS, CDR2 YFSETQ. CDR3 sequence reads: CASSLAGRGYGYTF. CDR3 nucleotides: TGCGCCAGCAGCTTGGCGGGCAGGGGATATGGCTACACCTTC.